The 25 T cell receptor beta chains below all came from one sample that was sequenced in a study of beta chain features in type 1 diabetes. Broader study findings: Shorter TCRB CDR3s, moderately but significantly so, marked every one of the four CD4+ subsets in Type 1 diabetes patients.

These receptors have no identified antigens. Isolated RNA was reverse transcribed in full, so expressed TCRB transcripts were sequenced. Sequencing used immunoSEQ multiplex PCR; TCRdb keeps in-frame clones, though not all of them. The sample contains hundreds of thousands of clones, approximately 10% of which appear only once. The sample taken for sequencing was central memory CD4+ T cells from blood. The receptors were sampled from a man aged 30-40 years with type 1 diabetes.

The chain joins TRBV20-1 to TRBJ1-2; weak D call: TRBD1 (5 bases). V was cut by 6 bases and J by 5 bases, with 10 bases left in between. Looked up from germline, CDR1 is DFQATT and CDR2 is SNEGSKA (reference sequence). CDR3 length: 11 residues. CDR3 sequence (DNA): TGCAGTGCGTGGGACGGGTATGGCTACACCTTC. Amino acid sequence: CSAWDGYGYTF.

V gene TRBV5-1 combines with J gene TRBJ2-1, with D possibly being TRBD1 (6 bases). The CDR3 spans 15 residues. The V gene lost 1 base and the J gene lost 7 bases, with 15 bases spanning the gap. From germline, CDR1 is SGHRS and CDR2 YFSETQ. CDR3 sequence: CASSLMGAESNEQFF. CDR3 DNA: TGCGCCAGCAGCTTGATGGGGGCAGAGAGTAATGAGCAGTTCTTC.

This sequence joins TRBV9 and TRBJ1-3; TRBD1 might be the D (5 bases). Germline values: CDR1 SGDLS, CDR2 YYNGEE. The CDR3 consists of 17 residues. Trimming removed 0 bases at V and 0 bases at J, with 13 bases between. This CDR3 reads CASSVDAGFSSGNTIYF. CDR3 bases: TGTGCCAGCAGCGTAGATGCAGGGTTTAGCTCTGGAAACACCATATATTTT.

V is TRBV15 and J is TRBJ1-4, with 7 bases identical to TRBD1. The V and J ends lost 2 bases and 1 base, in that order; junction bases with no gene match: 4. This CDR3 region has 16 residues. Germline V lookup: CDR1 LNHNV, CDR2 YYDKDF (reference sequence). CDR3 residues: CATSRQYRGTNEKLFF. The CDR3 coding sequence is TGTGCCACCAGCAGACAATACAGGGGAACTAATGAAAAACTGTTTTTT.

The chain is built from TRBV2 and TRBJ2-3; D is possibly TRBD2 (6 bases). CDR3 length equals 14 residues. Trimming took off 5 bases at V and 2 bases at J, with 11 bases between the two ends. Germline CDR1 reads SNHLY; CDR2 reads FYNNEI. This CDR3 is CASSRDSYTDTQYF. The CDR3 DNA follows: TGTGCCAGCAGTCGGGACTCGTACACAGATACGCAGTATTTT.

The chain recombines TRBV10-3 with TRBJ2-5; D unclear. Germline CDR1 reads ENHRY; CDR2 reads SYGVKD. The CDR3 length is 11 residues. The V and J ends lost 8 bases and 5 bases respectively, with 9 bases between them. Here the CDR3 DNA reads TGTGCCATCGGCATAGGGGAGACCCAGTACTTC. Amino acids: CAIGIGETQYF.

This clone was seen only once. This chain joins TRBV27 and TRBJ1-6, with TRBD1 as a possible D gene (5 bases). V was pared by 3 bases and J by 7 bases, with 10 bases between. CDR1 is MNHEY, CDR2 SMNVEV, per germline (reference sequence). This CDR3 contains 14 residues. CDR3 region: CASSFLGENSPLHF. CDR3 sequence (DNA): TGTGCCAGCAGTTTCTTGGGGGAGAATTCACCCCTCCACTTT.

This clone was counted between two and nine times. The CDR3 sequence is CASSLQPFLTDTQYF. In DNA form, the CDR3 reads TGTGCCAGCAGCTTACAACCGTTCCTCACAGATACGCAGTATTTT. This chain uses TRBV13 with TRBJ2-3, with unresolved D. The CDR3 sequence is 15 residues long. Per germline, CDR1 PRHDT and CDR2 FYEKMQ (reference sequence). V lost 2 bases to trimming and J lost 2 bases, with 11 bases between them.

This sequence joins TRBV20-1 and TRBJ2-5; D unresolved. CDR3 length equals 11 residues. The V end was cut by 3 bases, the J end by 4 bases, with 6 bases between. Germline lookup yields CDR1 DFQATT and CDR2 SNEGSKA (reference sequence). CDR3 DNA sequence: TGCAGTGCTAGCCCCTCAGAGACCCAGTACTTC. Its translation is CSASPSETQYF.

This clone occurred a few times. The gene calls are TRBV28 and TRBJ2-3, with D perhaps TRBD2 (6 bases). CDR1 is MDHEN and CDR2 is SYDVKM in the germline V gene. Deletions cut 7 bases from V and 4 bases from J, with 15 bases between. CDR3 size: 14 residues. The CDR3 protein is CASILGGAADTQYF. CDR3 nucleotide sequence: TGTGCCAGCATTCTTGGAGGGGCCGCAGATACGCAGTATTTT.

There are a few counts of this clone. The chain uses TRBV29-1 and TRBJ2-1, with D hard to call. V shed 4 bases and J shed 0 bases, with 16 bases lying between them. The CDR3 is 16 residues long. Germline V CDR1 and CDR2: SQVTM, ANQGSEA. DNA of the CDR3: TGCAGCGTTGTTGCCAGTCCGGCGAGCTCCTACAATGAGCAGTTCTTC. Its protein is CSVVASPASSYNEQFF.

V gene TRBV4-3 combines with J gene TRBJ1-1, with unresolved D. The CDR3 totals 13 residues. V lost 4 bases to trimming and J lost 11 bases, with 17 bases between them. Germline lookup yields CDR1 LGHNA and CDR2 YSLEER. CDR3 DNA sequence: TGCGCCAGCAGCCCCTCGGACCGGTCAAAGGCTTTCTTT. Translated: CASSPSDRSKAFF.

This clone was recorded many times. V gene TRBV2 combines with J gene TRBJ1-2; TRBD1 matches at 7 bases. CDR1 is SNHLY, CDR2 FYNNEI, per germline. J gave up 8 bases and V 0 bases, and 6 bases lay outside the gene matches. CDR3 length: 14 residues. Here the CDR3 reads CASSEARTGEGYTF. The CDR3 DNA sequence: TGTGCCAGCAGTGAAGCGCGAACAGGGGAGGGCTACACCTTC.

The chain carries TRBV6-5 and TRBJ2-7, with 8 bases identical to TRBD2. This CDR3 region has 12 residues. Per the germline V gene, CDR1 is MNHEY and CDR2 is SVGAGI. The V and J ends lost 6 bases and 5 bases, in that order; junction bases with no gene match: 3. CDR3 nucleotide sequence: TGTGCCAGCAGCGGGGGACTAGACGAGCAGTACTTC. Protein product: CASSGGLDEQYF.

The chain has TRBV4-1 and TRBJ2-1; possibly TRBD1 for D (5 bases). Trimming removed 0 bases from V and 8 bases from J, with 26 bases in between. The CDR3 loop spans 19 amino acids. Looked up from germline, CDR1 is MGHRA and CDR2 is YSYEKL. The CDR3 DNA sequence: TGCGCCAGCAGCCAAGATAAAAGTTGGGGCGGCACAAAATTGGATGAGCAGTTCTTC. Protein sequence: CASSQDKSWGGTKLDEQFF.

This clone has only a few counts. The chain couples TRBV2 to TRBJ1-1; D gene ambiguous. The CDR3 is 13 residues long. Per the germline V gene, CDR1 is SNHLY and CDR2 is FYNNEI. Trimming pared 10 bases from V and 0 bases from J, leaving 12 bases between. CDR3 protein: CATSQWLNTEAFF. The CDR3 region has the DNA TGTGCCACTTCACAGTGGCTGAACACTGAAGCTTTCTTT.

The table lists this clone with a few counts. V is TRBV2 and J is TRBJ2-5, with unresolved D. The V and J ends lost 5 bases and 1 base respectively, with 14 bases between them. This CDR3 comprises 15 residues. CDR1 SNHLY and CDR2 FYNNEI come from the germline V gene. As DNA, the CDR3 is TGTGCCAGCAGTAATGCCCCCTCTTCCCAAGAGACCCAGTACTTC. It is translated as CASSNAPSSQETQYF.

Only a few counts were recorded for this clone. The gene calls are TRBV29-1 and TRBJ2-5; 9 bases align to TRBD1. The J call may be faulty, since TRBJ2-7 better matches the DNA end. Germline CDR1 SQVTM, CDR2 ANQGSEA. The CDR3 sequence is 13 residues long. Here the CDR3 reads CSVVKGQGTEQYF. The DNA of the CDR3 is TGCAGCGTTGTAAAGGGACAGGGCACCGAGCAGTACTTC.

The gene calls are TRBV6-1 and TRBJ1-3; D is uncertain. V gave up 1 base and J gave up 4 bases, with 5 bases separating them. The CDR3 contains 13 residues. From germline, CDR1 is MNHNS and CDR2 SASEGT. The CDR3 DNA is TGTGCCAGCAGTGAAGGGTTCGGAAACACCATATATTTT. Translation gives CASSEGFGNTIYF.

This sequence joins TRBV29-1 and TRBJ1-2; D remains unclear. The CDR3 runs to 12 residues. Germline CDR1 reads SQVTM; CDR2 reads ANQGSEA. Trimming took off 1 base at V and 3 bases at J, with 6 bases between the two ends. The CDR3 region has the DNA TGCAGCGTTGAAGGGGCCTACTATGGCTACACCTTC. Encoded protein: CSVEGAYYGYTF.

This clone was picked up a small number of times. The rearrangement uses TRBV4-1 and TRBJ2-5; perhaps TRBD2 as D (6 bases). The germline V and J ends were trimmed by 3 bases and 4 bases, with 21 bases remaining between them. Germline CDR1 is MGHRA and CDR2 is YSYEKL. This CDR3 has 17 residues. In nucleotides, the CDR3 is TGCGCCAGCAGCCATGGTAGTGGACGACGGAGGGGAGAGACCCAGTACTTC. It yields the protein CASSHGSGRRRGETQYF.

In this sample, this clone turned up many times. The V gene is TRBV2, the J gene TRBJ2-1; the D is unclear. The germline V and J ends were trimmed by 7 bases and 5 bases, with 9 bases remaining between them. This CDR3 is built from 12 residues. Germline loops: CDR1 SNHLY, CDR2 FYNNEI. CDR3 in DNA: TGTGCCAGCACGAGAGAGCACAATGAGCAGTTCTTC. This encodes CASTREHNEQFF.

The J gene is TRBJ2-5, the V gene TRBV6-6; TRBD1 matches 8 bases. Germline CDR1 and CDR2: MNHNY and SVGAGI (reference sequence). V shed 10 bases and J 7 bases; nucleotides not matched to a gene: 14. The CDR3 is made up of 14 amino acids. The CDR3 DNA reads TGTGCCACCTCGCAGGGACAGGCGGTCGGGACCCAGTACTTC. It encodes CATSQGQAVGTQYF.

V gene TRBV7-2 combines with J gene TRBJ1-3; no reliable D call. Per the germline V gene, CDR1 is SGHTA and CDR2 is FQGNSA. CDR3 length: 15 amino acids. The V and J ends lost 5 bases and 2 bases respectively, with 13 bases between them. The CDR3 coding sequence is TGTGCCAGCAGCATACAGAGGGCGGCTGGAAACACCATATATTTT. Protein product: CASSIQRAAGNTIYF.

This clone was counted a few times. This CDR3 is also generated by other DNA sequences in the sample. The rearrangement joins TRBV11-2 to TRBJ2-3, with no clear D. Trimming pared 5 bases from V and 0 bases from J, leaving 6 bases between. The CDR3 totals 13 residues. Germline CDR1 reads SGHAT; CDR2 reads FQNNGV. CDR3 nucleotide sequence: TGTGCCAGCAGCCTCGACAGCACAGATACGCAGTATTTT. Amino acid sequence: CASSLDSTDTQYF.